The sequence of this T cell receptor beta chain was determined in a study of T-cell reconstitution after alpha-beta-depleted transplantation in children (dated by TCRdb to the mid-2010s). Describing the broader study: Using TCR repertoire profiling, the study quantitatively followed how T-cell immune reconstitution unfolded in children after TCRalphabeta/CD19-depleted allogeneic hematopoietic cell transplantation.

As for this clonotype: No antigen is known for it. No base-level quality is on record; no much larger clone is a single base apart.

The receptor library was made with PCR. The sequencer listed for this sample is Illumina HiSeq 2500. Molecular barcoding was employed in the preparation of TCR libraries, with unique molecular identifiers being used to normalize TCRbeta repertoire quantification. TCRdb reprocessing: public reads trimmed at Q25 with fastp, clones called with MiXCR, in-frame beta chains kept. A single entry per CDR3 protein holds the most common genes and DNA from its merged rows. This sample gives about 72,000 distinct CDR3 sequences in total; roughly 6.6% of them show up just once. The ten biggest clones cover approximately 2.3% of the sample. V loses 6 bases of germline sequence and J loses 2 bases, and the interval between the two ends is 6 bases. As encoded in the germline V gene, CDR1 is ENHRY while CDR2 is SYGVKD. The CDR3 starts with the cysteine, ends with the phenylalanine, and has 12 residues. The only DNA kept is the CDR3, 36 bases in frame from the first base.

The source is a human donor who donated a stem cell graft to a child with acute lymphoblastic leukemia. The sequence is built from TRBV10-3 and TRBJ2-3; the D segment cannot be called with confidence. The sample consisted of PBMCs from the stem cell graft donor, taken from the stem cell graft. The CDR3 has the sequence CAISQVTDTQYF. The nucleotides read TGTGCCATCAGCCAGGTCACAGATACGCAGTATTTT.